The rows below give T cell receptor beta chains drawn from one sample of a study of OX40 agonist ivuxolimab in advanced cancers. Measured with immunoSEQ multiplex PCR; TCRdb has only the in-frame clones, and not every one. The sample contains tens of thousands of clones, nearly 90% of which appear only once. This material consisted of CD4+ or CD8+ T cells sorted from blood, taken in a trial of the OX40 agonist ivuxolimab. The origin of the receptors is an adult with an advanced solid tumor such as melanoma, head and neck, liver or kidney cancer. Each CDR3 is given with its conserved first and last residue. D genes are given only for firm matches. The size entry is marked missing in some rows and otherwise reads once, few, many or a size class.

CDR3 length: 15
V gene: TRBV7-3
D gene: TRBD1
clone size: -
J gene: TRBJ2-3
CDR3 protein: CASSSSGTGVDTQYF
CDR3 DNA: TGTGCCAGCAGCTCATCCGGGACAGGGGTGGATACGCAGTATTTT

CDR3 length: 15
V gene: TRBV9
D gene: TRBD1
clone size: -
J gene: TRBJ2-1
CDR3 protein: CASSVDRGVYNEQFF
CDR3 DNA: TGTGCCAGCAGCGTAGACAGGGGCGTATACAATGAGCAGTTCTTC

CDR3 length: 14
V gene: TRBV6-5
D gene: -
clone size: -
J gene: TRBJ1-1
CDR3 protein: CASSYWGGYTEAFF
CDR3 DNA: TGTGCCAGCAGTTACTGGGGCGGATACACTGAAGCTTTCTTT

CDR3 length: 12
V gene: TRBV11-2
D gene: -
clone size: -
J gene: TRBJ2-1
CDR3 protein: CASTTLPAEQFF
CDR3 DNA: TGTGCCAGCACCACGCTGCCGGCTGAGCAGTTCTTC

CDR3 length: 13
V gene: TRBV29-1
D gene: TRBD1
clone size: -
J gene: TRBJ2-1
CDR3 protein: CSVRDSRYNEQFF
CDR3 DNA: TGCAGCGTCCGGGACAGCCGATACAATGAGCAGTTCTTC

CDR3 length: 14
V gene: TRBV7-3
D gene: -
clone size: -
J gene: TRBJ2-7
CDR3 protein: CASSLAAGGPEQYF
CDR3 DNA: TGTGCCAGCAGCTTAGCGGCGGGCGGTCCCGAGCAGTACTTC

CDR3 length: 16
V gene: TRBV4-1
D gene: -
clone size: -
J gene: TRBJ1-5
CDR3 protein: CASSQDEGEGNQPQHF
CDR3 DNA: TGCGCCAGCAGCCAAGATGAGGGAGAGGGCAATCAGCCCCAGCATTTT

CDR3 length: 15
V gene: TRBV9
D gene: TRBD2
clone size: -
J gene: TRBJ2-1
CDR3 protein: CASSATSGVYNEQFF
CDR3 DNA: TGTGCCAGCAGCGCTACTAGCGGAGTATACAATGAGCAGTTCTTC

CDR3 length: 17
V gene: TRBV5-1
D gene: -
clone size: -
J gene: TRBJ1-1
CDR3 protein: CASSLTGAGTRNTEAFF
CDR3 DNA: TGCGCCAGCAGCTTGACAGGCGCAGGGACAAGGAACACTGAAGCTTTCTTT

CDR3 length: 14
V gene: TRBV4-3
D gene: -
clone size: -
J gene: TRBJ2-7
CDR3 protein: CASSQAQGGYEQYF
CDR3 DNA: TGCGCCAGCAGCCAAGCGCAGGGGGGCTACGAGCAGTACTTC

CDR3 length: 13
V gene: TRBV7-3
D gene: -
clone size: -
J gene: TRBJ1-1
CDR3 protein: CASSTTPRTEAFF
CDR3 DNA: TGTGCCAGCAGCACAACCCCGCGCACTGAAGCTTTCTTT

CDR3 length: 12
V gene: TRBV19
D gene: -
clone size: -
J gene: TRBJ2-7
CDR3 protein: CASGGLRGWQYF
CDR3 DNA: TGTGCCAGTGGGGGCCTGAGGGGATGGCAGTACTTC

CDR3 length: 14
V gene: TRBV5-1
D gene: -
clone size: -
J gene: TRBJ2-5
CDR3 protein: CASSLAPPQETQYF
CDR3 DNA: TGCGCCAGCAGCTTGGCCCCGCCGCAAGAGACCCAGTACTTC

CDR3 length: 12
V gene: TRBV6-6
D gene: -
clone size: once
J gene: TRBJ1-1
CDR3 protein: CASSYSVGGAFF
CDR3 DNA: TGTGCCAGCAGTTACTCCGTCGGCGGGGCTTTCTTT

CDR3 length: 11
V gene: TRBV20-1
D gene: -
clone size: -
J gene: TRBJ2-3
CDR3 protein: CSAGPTDTQYF
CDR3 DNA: TGCAGTGCTGGACCCACAGATACGCAGTATTTT

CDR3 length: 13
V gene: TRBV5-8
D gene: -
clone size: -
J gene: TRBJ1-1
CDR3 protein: CASSLTGSTEAFF
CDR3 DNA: TGTGCCAGCAGCTTAACAGGGTCCACTGAAGCTTTCTTT

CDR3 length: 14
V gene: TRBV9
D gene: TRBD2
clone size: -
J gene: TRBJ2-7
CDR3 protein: CASSVEGGEGEQYF
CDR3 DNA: TGTGCCAGCAGCGTAGAGGGAGGGGAAGGCGAGCAGTACTTC

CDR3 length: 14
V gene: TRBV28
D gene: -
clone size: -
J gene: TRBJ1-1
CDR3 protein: CASSFMGVYTEAFF
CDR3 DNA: TGTGCCAGCAGTTTTATGGGGGTTTACACTGAAGCTTTCTTT

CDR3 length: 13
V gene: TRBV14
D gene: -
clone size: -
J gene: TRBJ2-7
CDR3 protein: CASSLRVSYEQYF
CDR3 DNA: TGTGCCAGCAGTCTAAGAGTTAGCTACGAGCAGTACTTC

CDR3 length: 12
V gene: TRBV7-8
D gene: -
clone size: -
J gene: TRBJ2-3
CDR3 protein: CASSLGTDTQYF
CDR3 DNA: TGTGCCAGCAGCTTAGGAACAGATACGCAGTATTTT

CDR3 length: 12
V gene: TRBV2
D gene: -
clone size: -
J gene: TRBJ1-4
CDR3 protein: CASSAKGEKLFF
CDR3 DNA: TGTGCCAGCAGTGCGAAGGGGGAAAAACTGTTTTTT

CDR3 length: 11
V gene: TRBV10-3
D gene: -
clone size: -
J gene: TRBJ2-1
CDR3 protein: CATQDYNEQFF
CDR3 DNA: TGTGCCACACAGGATTACAATGAGCAGTTCTTC

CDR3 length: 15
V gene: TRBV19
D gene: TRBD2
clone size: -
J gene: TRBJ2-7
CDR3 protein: CASSGGTSGRVEQYF
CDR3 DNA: TGTGCCAGTAGTGGCGGGACTAGCGGGAGGGTCGAGCAGTACTTC

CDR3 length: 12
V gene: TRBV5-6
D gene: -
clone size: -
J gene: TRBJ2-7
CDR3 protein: CASSTGPYEQYF
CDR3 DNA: TGTGCCAGCAGCACGGGACCTTACGAGCAGTACTTC

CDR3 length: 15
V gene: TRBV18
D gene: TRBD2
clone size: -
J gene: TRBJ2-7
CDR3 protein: CASSPRGRSRYEQYF
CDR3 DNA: TGTGCCAGCTCACCACGCGGGAGGAGCCGCTACGAGCAGTACTTC

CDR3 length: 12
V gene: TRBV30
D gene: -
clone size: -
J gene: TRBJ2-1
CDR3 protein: CAWSDIYNEQFF
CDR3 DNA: TGTGCCTGGAGTGACATCTACAATGAGCAGTTCTTC

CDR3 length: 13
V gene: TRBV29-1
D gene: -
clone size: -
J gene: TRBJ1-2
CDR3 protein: CSVEGTPNYGYTF
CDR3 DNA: TGCAGCGTTGAGGGGACGCCTAACTATGGCTACACCTTC

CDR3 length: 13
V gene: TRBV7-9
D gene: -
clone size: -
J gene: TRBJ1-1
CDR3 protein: CASSLQDGLGAFF
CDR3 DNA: TGTGCCAGCAGCTTACAGGATGGCCTAGGAGCTTTCTTT

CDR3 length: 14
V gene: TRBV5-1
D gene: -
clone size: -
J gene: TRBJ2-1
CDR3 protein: CASSYNRVGNEQFF
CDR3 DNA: TGCGCCAGCAGCTACAACAGGGTTGGGAATGAGCAGTTCTTC

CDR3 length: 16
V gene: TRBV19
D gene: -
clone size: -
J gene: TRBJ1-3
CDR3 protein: CASSTTGPDGGNTIYF
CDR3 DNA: TGTGCCAGTAGTACAACCGGACCTGATGGGGGAAACACCATATATTTT

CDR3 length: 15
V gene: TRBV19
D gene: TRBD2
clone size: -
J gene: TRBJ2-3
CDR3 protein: CASSMSGGIGDTQYF
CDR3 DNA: TGTGCCAGTAGTATGAGCGGGGGGATAGGAGATACGCAGTATTTT

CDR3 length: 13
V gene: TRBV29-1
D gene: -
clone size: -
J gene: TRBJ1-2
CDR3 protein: CSVLVGATYGYTF
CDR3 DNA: TGCAGCGTGTTAGTAGGGGCTACCTATGGCTACACCTTC

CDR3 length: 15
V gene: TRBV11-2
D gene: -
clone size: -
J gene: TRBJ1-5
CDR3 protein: CASRLTANSNQPQHF
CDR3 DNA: TGTGCCAGCAGGTTGACCGCAAATAGCAATCAGCCCCAGCATTTT

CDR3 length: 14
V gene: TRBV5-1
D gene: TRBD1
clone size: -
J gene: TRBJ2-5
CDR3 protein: CASSWGQGQETQYF
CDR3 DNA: TGCGCCAGCAGCTGGGGACAGGGACAAGAGACCCAGTACTTC

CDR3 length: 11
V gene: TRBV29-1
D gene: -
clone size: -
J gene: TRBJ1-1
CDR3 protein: CSSEENTEAFF
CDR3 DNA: TGCAGCTCTGAAGAGAACACTGAAGCTTTCTTT

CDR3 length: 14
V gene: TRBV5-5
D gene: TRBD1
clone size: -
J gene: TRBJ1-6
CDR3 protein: CASSLGQGFTPLHF
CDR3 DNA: TGTGCCAGCAGCTTGGGACAGGGTTTTACACCCCTCCACTTT

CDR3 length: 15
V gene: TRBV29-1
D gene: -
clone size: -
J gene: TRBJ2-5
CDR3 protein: CSVGFRDKSVETQYF
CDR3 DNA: TGCAGCGTTGGATTCCGGGACAAGTCGGTAGAGACCCAGTACTTC

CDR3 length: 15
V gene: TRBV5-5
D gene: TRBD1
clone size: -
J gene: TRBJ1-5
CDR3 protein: CASSLTGGSGQPQHF
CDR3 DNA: TGTGCCAGCAGCCTGACAGGGGGTTCGGGACAGCCCCAGCATTTT

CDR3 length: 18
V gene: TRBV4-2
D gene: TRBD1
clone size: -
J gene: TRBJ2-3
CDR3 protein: CASSHGIPGQWGTDTQYF
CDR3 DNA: TGTGCCAGCAGCCACGGAATTCCGGGACAGTGGGGCACAGATACGCAGTATTTT

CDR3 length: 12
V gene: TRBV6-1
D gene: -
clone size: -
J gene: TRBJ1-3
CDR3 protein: CASWLSGNTIYF
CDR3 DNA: TGTGCCAGCTGGTTGTCTGGAAACACCATATATTTT

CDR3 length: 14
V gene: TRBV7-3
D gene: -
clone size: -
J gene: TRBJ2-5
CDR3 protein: CASSLTAAPETQYF
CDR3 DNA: TGTGCCAGCAGCTTAACGGCGGCGCCGGAGACCCAGTACTTC

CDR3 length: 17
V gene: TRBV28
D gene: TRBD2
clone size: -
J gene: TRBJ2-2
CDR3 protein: CASSPSPGGSDTGELFF
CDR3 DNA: TGTGCCAGCAGTCCCTCCCCGGGGGGGAGTGACACCGGGGAGCTGTTTTTT

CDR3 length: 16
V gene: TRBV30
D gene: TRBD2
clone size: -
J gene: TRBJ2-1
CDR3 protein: CAWSAPGAGGLSEQFF
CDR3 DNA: TGTGCCTGGAGTGCGCCTGGGGCGGGAGGGCTTAGTGAGCAGTTCTTC

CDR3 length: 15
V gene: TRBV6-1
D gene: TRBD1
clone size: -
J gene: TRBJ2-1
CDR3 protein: CASTSGTGGYNEQFF
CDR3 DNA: TGTGCCAGCACTTCCGGGACAGGGGGTTACAATGAGCAGTTCTTC

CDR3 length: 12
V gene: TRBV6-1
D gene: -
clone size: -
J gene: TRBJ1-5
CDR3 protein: CASREGSQPQHF
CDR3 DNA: TGTGCCAGCAGAGAGGGCAGCCAGCCCCAGCATTTT

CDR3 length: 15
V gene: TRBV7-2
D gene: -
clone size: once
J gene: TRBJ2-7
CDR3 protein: CASSLTGTFSYEQYF
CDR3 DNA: TGTGCCAGCAGCCTAACCGGGACATTCTCCTACGAGCAGTACTTC

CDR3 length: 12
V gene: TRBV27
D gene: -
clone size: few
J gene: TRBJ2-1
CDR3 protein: CASSPSLNEQFF
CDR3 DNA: TGTGCCAGCAGTCCAAGTTTAAATGAGCAGTTCTTC

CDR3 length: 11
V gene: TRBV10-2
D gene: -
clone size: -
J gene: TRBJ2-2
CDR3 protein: CASSGLGELFF
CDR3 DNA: TGCGCCAGCAGTGGACTTGGGGAGCTGTTTTTT

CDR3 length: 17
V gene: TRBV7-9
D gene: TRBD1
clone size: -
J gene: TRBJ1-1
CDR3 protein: CASSLVSGQGERPEAFF
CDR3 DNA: TGTGCCAGCAGCTTAGTCTCGGGACAGGGCGAACGTCCTGAAGCTTTCTTT

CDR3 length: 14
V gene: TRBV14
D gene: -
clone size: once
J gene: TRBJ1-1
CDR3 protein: CASSQDLGRLEAFF
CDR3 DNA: TGTGCCAGCAGCCAAGATCTTGGGAGACTTGAAGCTTTCTTT

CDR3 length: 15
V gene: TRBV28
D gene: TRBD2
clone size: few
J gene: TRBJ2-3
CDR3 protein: CASSLALAGVDTQYF
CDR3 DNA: TGTGCCAGCAGTTTAGCACTAGCGGGAGTAGATACGCAGTATTTT

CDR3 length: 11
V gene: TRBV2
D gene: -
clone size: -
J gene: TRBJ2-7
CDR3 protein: CASKEGAEQYF
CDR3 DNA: TGTGCCAGCAAGGAGGGGGCCGAGCAGTACTTC

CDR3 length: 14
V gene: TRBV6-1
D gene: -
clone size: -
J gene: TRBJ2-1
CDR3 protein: CASTGGDRYNEQFF
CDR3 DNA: TGTGCCAGCACCGGAGGGGATCGATACAATGAGCAGTTCTTC

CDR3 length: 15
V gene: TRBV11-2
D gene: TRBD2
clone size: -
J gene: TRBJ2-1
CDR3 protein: CASSLEAREYNEQFF
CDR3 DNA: TGTGCCAGCAGCTTAGAGGCGCGGGAGTACAATGAGCAGTTCTTC

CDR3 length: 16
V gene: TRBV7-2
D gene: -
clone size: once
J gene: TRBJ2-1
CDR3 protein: CASSPRAGETSHEQFF
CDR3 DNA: TGTGCCAGCAGCCCCCGGGCAGGGGAAACTAGCCATGAGCAGTTCTTC

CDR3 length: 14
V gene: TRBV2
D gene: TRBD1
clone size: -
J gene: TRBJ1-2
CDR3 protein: CASSVKGASPGYTF
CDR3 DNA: TGTGCCAGCAGTGTCAAGGGGGCTTCTCCTGGCTACACCTTC

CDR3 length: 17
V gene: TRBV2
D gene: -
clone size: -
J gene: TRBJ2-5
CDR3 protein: CASSDGLGGIYQETQYF
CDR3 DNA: TGTGCCAGCAGTGATGGTCTAGGGGGAATTTACCAAGAGACCCAGTACTTC

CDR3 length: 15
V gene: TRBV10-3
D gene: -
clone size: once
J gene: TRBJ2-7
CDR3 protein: CAISESGLEKYEQYF
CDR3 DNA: TGTGCCATCAGTGAGTCCGGTTTGGAAAAGTACGAGCAGTACTTC

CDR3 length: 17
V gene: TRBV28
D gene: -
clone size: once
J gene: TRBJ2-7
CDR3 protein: CASSFNILGDRPYEQYF
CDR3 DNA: TGTGCCAGCAGTTTCAACATCTTGGGTGACAGACCCTACGAGCAGTACTTC

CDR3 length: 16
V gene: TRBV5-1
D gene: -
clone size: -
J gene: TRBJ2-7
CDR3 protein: CASRLSVVPRPYEQYF
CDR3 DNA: TGCGCCAGCAGGCTCAGCGTCGTACCTAGGCCCTACGAGCAGTACTTC